This is a list of T cell receptor beta chains from one sample in a study of T cell responses to AZD1222 COVID-19 vaccine. Assay: immunoSEQ multiplex PCR; the TCRdb copy retains only in-frame clones and omits some. The table records over 120,000 clones, roughly 87% of them present only once. The sequenced sample was peripheral blood, obtained 28 days after the second AZD1222 dose. These receptors all come from an adult who received the AZD1222 COVID-19 vaccine. Each CDR3 is given with its conserved first and last residue. D genes are given only for firm matches.

CDR3aa,CDR3nt,d_gene,v_gene,len,j_gene
CASSYFRDSTGNTIYF,TGTGCCAGCAGCTACTTCCGGGACAGCACTGGAAACACCATATATTTT,TRBD1,TRBV11-2,16,TRBJ1-3
CSVDGTGAGGNTEAFF,TGCAGCGTTGATGGAACAGGGGCCGGGGGGAACACTGAAGCTTTCTTT,TRBD1,TRBV29-1,16,TRBJ1-1
CASRGQGNTEAFF,TGTGCCAGCAGGGGACAGGGGAACACTGAAGCTTTCTTT,TRBD1,TRBV2,13,TRBJ1-1
CASSRTVGELFF,TGTGCCAGCAGCCGGACCGTCGGGGAGCTGTTTTTT,-,TRBV11-3,12,TRBJ2-2
CASSIVHVTMNTEAFF,TGTGCCAGTAGTATAGTTCACGTAACCATGAACACTGAAGCTTTCTTT,-,TRBV19,16,TRBJ1-1
CASSLGTSGRVNEQYF,TGTGCCAGCAGCCTTGGGACTAGCGGGAGAGTCAACGAGCAGTACTTC,TRBD2,TRBV7-2,16,TRBJ2-7
CASSQRIGAGGLETQYF,TGCGCCAGCAGCCAAAGGATCGGGGCAGGGGGCCTGGAGACCCAGTACTTC,TRBD1,TRBV4-1,17,TRBJ2-5
CASSPWLTEAFF,TGTGCCAGCAGCCCCTGGCTGACTGAAGCTTTCTTT,-,TRBV7-9,12,TRBJ1-1
CASTPGLNTDTQYF,TGTGCCAGTACACCGGGCTTGAACACAGATACGCAGTATTTT,-,TRBV19,14,TRBJ2-3
CASSYSMERNYGYTF,TGTGCCAGCAGTTACTCGATGGAAAGAAACTATGGCTACACCTTC,-,TRBV6-5,15,TRBJ1-2
CASSVPGGRQETQYF,TGTGCCAGCTCCGTCCCAGGGGGACGCCAAGAGACCCAGTACTTC,TRBD1,TRBV6-5,15,TRBJ2-5
CSAGGTGSGNTIYF,TGCAGCGCAGGCGGGACGGGCTCTGGAAACACCATATATTTT,-,TRBV29-1,14,TRBJ1-3
CASSLYQGKYEGGHNTGELFF,TGTGCCAGCAGTTTATATCAGGGAAAGTACGAGGGAGGTCACAACACCGGGGAGCTGTTTTTT,-,TRBV28,21,TRBJ2-2
CASSLGSGTLSTDTQYF,TGTGCCAGCAGCTTGGGTAGCGGGACCCTAAGCACAGATACGCAGTATTTT,TRBD2,TRBV7-9,17,TRBJ2-3
CASSYGGSYEQYF,TGTGCCAGCAGTTACGGGGGCTCCTACGAGCAGTACTTC,-,TRBV6-5,13,TRBJ2-7
CASSLVGVGETQYF,TGTGCCAGCAGCTTGGTTGGGGTAGGAGAGACCCAGTACTTC,-,TRBV5-4,14,TRBJ2-5
CATSGPPKSAGLLTYEQYF,TGTGCCACCAGTGGCCCCCCAAAGTCAGCGGGGCTGTTAACCTACGAGCAGTACTTC,TRBD2,TRBV24-1,19,TRBJ2-7
CASSHRPWREGIDEQFF,TGTGCCAGCAGCCACCGCCCCTGGCGGGAGGGCATAGATGAGCAGTTCTTC,TRBD2,TRBV3-1/TRBV3-2,17,TRBJ2-1
CASSLRQGHEKLFF,TGTGCCAGCAGCCTTCGACAGGGCCATGAAAAACTGTTTTTT,TRBD1,TRBV9,14,TRBJ1-4
CASSGAGALYGYTF,TGTGCCAGCAGCGGGGCAGGCGCACTCTATGGCTACACCTTC,-,TRBV28,14,TRBJ1-2